The source of this T cell receptor (beta chain) is a study of T cells in Graves' hyperthyroidism and ophthalmopathy. In germline, CDR1 is MNHNS, CDR2 SASEGT. The CDR3 runs to 15 residues. Deletions cut 8 bases from V and 1 base from J, with 18 bases between. Researchers took RNA transcripts and amplified the TCR beta CDR3 regions from them. First-round RT-PCR with HTBI primers amplified the TCR CDR3 region. Using its own MiXCR run on the multiplex PCR reads, TCRdb lists one record per CDR3 protein. The sample includes around 560,000 distinct CDR3 sequences, approximately 16% of them seen just once. Sequenced: blood. V usage is TRBV6-1 and J usage is TRBJ2-7; D is perhaps TRBD1 or TRBD2 (5 bases each). This sequence originates from a woman aged 18-29 years with Graves' hyperthyroidism. CDR3 loop: CASAGIRGVSYEQYF. DNA of the CDR3: TGTGCCAGCGCCGGGATAAGGGGCGTTTCCTACGAGCAGTACTTC.